This TCR beta chain was recovered during a study of blood T cell repertoires in COVID-19. Study background: COVID-19 samples, acute and convalescent, were from the United States, Italy and Spain. Nucleic acid was either cDNA or gDNA, and it came from T cells, B-cell-depleted T cells, or PBMCs.

Residents of over 20 US areas, aged about 18 to 95 years, made up the participants. The junction had 1 base not matched to a gene; V was cut back by 0 bases and J by 6 bases. The CDR3 contains 14 residues. The V gene's germline CDR1 is SGHTA and CDR2 FQGTGA. In the source study's methods: Researchers report that nucleated cell counts were estimated from reference gene primer amplification. Profiled with immunoSEQ multiplex PCR; TCRdb holds only in-frame clones, not every one. V, J and clone size are those of that table, while D and trimming were read from the DNA. Among 250,000 to 300,000 clones listed, roughly 90% were seen once.

This clonotype was sampled from a woman aged 40 to 50 with acute COVID-19. Sequenced sample: PBMCs or T cells enriched from blood (not recorded which). The chain joins TRBV7-3 to TRBJ2-1, with TRBD2 identical over 8 bases. The CDR3 nucleotides are TGTGCCAGCAGCTTAACTAGCGGGGCCAATGAGCAGTTCTTC. Its protein is CASSLTSGANEQFF.